The source of this T cell receptor (beta chain) is a study of tumor-infiltrating lymphocytes in primary liver carcinoma. Study at large: All patients, whether men or women, fell within 30 to 69 years of age. Spanning 4.2 to 10 cm, the tumors were T1-T3 N0M0.

Co-extracted RNA and DNA came from roughly 20-30 mg of unsorted bulk tissue. Per tumor, sampling covered five separate regions. Study results and caveats: Found in all five tumor regions were only about 7.5-25% of top clones.

A constant-region primer served to make TCR beta cDNA from about 0.5 ug total RNA. Nested multiplex PCR, run for three rounds with slightly modified ARM-PCR, yielded TCR beta libraries. TRBV1-TRBV30 forward primers paired with a C-beta reverse primer were used in the first two PCR rounds, which ran approximately 11 cycles each. One entry per CDR3 protein results from TCRdb running MiXCR on the multiplex PCR reads. The sample carries approximately 92,000 distinct CDR3 sequences, around two thirds recorded once. With regard to this clonotype: Its specificity is not known. This CDR3 is missing its conserved last phenylalanine or tryptophan, likely due to a read error. Because the CDR3's place on the DNA is in doubt, the DNA is left out and the CDR3 is given as listed by TCRdb.

The CDR3 comprises 13 residues, both ends counted. Germline CDR1 MDHEN, CDR2 SYDVKM. The receptor was isolated from a woman aged 55-75 years with primary liver carcinoma and hepatitis B virus infection. Sequenced input: liver tumor tissue from sampling region 5. Subset reported: tumor region T5, tumor centre. The chain uses TRBV28 and TRBJ2-4; the DNA was not compared with TRBD2, the D call given in the table. The CDR3 region is CVSSSSATRVVDL.